The clone carrying this TCR beta chain was observed a few times. V lost 5 bases, J lost 3 bases, and 13 bases lay in between. CDR3 length: 15 amino acids. Germline V gene data show CDR1 as SGHTA and CDR2 as FQGTGA. Profiled with immunoSEQ multiplex PCR; TCRdb holds only in-frame clones, not every one. The data hold about 240,000 clones, with around 85% observed a single time. Which cohort a participant joined came from the clinical history participants gave. The data were taken from a study of blood T cell repertoires in COVID-19. Source material: PBMCs or T cells enriched from blood (not recorded which). The chain links TRBV7-3 to TRBJ2-2, with a weak D call TRBD2 (6 bases). This TCR came from a woman between 40 and 50 years old with acute COVID-19. The CDR3 DNA reads TGTGCCAGCAGCCGTACGGGAGTCGACACCGGGGAGCTGTTTTTT. Amino acids: CASSRTGVDTGELFF.